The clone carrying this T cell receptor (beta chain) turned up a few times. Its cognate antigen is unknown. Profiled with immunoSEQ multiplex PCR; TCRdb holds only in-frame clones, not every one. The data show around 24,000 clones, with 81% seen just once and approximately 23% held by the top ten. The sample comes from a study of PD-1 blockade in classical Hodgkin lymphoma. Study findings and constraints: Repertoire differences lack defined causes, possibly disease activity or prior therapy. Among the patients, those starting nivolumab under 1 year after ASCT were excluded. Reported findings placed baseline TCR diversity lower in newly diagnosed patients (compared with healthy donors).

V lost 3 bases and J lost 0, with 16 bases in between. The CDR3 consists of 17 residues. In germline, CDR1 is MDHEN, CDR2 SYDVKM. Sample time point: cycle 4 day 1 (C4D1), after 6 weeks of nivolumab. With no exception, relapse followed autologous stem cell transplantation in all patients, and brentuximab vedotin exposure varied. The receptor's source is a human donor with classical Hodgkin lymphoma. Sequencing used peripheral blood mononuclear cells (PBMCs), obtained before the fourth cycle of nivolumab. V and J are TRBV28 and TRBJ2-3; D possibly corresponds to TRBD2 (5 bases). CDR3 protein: CASSFSVAGPSTDTQYF. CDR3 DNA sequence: TGTGCCAGCAGTTTTAGCGTGGCGGGTCCTAGCACAGATACGCAGTATTTT.